This passage covers 15 T cell receptor beta chains from one sample sequenced in a study of T-cell reconstitution after alpha-beta-depleted transplantation in children. Using unique molecular identifiers, the investigators prepared the TCRbeta library. TCRdb passed the PCR reads through MiXCR, listing each CDR3 protein once. There are 100,000 to 150,000 distinct CDR3 sequences in the sample; approximately 22% occur only once, and under 12% lies in the top ten. The specimen was PBMCs, mostly from graft donor cells, collected 180 days after TCRalphabeta/CD19-depleted stem cell transplant. All receptors come from a male patient between 2 and 10 years old who had a stem cell transplant for chronic granulomatous disease, so the T cells may come from the graft donor.

This clonotype was counted many times. The V call is TRBV5-1, the J call TRBJ1-2; D is possibly TRBD1 (6 bases). The CDR3 loop spans 17 amino acids. In germline, CDR1 is SGHRS, CDR2 YFSETQ. V was cut by 0 bases and J by 5 bases, with 20 bases left in between. The CDR3 is CASSLAGGTKAGYGYTF. The CDR3 coding sequence is TGCGCCAGCAGCTTGGCCGGGGGCACGAAGGCCGGTTATGGCTACACCTTC. Drawing the rest from reference TRBV5-1 and TRBJ1-2, the complete variable domain is KAGVTQTPRYLIKTRGQQVTLSCSPISGHRSVSWYQQTPGQGLQFLFEYFSETQRNKGNFPGRFSGRQFSNSRSEMNVSTLELGDSALYLCASSLAGGTKAGYGYTFGSGTRLTVV.

The chain combines TRBV7-3 with TRBJ2-3; the D gene is possibly TRBD2 (5 bases). CDR3 length: 14 residues. The V gene lost 3 bases and the J gene lost 6 bases, with 13 bases spanning the gap. Germline CDR1 is SGHTA and CDR2 is FQGTGA. CDR3: CASSFFGSVDTQYF. Written as DNA, the CDR3 is TGTGCCAGCAGCTTTTTTGGGAGCGTTGATACGCAGTATTTT.

A few counts support this clonotype. J is TRBJ2-7 and V is TRBV12-3 or TRBV12-4, with D unclear. The CDR3 has 13 amino acids. V was pared by 2 bases and J by 5 bases, with 10 bases between. CDR3 in amino acids: CASSLSGLNEQYF. The DNA for the CDR3 is TGTGCCAGCAGTTTAAGTGGGCTTAACGAGCAGTACTTC.

A note on this clonotype: This may be a read error, as it is one base from a much larger clone. The chain has TRBV29-1 and TRBJ2-1, with 9 bases fitting TRBD2. The CDR3 is 14 amino acids. Germline V CDR1 and CDR2: SQVTM, ANQGSEA. DNA for the CDR3: TGCAGCGCGAGCGGGAGGAGCTCCTACAATGAGCATTTCTTC. Translation: CSASGRSSYNEHFF.

This clonotype came up a few times. The V gene is TRBV11-2, the J gene TRBJ2-6, with a possible D match to TRBD1 (5 bases). The CDR3 runs 18 residues. Germline CDR1 SGHAT, CDR2 FQNNGV. The V end lost 1 base, the J end lost 2 bases, and 15 bases lay between the germline ends. The CDR3, as DNA: TGTGCCAGCAGCTTAGTCCCGGTCCAGGGAACTGGGGCCAACGTCCTGACTTTC. It codes for CASSLVPVQGTGANVLTF.

This clonotype appeared many times. This sequence joins TRBV5-1 and TRBJ2-1; 7 bases are shared with TRBD2. The CDR3 spans 14 residues. V shed 4 bases, J shed 1 base, and the junction held 2 bases outside the gene matches. Germline V lookup: CDR1 SGHRS, CDR2 YFSETQ. CDR3: CASSRGGSYNEQFF. CDR3 in DNA: TGCGCCAGCAGCAGGGGAGGGTCCTACAATGAGCAGTTCTTC.

In DNA form, the CDR3 reads TGTGCCAGCAGCCATGGGAGTTCGGGAAAGGATACGCAGTATTTT. This encodes CASSHGSSGKDTQYF. V gene TRBV11-2 combines with J gene TRBJ2-3; a weak D match, TRBD2 (5 bases). CDR1 SGHAT and CDR2 FQNNGV come from the germline V gene. The CDR3 contains 15 residues. Trimming cost V 5 bases and J 6 bases, with 18 bases left between them.

This rearrangement joins TRBV21-1 to TRBJ2-4; the table's D gene call, TRBD1, was not cross checked with the DNA. TRBV21-1 is a recognized pseudogene. CDR3 length equals 14 residues. The CDR3 here is CASKSGLAKNIQYF. The CDR3 DNA follows: TGTGCCAGCAAATCGGGACTAGCCAAAAACATTCAGTACTTC.

V usage is TRBV20-1 and J usage is TRBJ2-2; D gene uncertain. V lost 0 bases to trimming and J lost 4 bases, with 18 bases between them. CDR3 size: 17 residues. Looked up from germline, CDR1 is DFQATT and CDR2 is SNEGSKA (reference sequence). This CDR3 reads CSAREARRVFPTGELFF. In DNA, the CDR3 is TGCAGTGCTAGAGAGGCTAGGAGAGTCTTTCCCACCGGGGAGCTGTTTTTT.

In this sample, this clonotype turned up many times. The V call is TRBV20-1, the J call TRBJ2-1, with TRBD2 matching over 8 bases. The CDR3 totals 15 residues. V was pared by 1 base and J by 2 bases, with 4 bases of the junction left unmatched. CDR1 is DFQATT, CDR2 SNEGSKA, per germline (reference sequence). The DNA for the CDR3 is TGCAGTGCTAGAGGCGGAGCGGGAGCCTACAATGAGCAGTTCTTC. Translation gives CSARGGAGAYNEQFF.

Concerning this clonotype itself: With a much larger clone just one base away, this may be a read error. The chain is built from TRBV6-1 and TRBJ1-2, with 8 bases lining up with TRBD1. CDR3 length equals 14 residues. Per germline, CDR1 MNHNS and CDR2 SASEGT. The CDR3 nucleotides read TGTGCCCGCAGTGAAAAGGGCAGGGGGCATGGCTACACCTTC. It encodes CARSEKGRGHGYTF.

This clonotype came up a few times. The chain uses TRBV5-1 and TRBJ1-1, with a weak D call TRBD1 (5 bases). The germline V and J ends were trimmed by 4 bases and 5 bases, with 15 bases remaining between them. CDR1 is SGHRS and CDR2 is YFSETQ in the germline V gene. This CDR3 has 14 residues. For the CDR3, the DNA is TGCGCCAGCAGCCTGGTTTTCCGGGGGACTGAAGCTTTCTTT. This codes for CASSLVFRGTEAFF.

This clonotype was picked up a small number of times. This chain connects TRBV28 to TRBJ2-3; TRBD1 matches at 9 bases. The CDR3 has 17 amino acids. From germline, CDR1 is MDHEN and CDR2 SYDVKM. The V segment lost 6 bases and the J segment 6 bases; nucleotides outside the gene matches: 16. CDR3 amino acids: CASRPYGTGWAGDTQYF. The CDR3 DNA reads TGTGCCAGCAGACCATATGGGACAGGGTGGGCGGGGGATACGCAGTATTTT.

This clonotype was seen a few times. This rearrangement joins TRBV20-1 to TRBJ1-5; D perhaps matches TRBD1 (5 bases). V was trimmed by 6 bases and J by 12 bases, leaving 18 bases between them. The CDR3 has 12 amino acids. Germline V gives CDR1 DFQATT, CDR2 SNEGSKA (reference sequence). This chain's CDR3 is CSAAPGQEDQHF. In DNA form, the CDR3 reads TGCAGTGCGGCCCCCGGACAAGAGGACCAGCATTTT.

This clonotype was picked up many times. CDR3 loop: CSASGTNEKLFF. The CDR3 DNA is TGCAGTGCTTCCGGGACTAATGAAAAACTGTTTTTT. The J gene is TRBJ1-4, the V gene TRBV20-1; D gene ambiguous. The CDR3 covers 12 residues. The V and J ends lost 5 bases and 2 bases respectively, with 6 bases between them. Germline-derived CDR1 and CDR2 are DFQATT and SNEGSKA (reference sequence).